Presented here are 32 T cell receptor beta chains from one specimen sequenced in a study of blood T cell repertoires in COVID-19 (dated by TCRdb to about 2020). Library preparation was by the immunoSEQ multiplex PCR assay. TCRdb stores this immuneACCESS table with in-frame sequences only. Part of the clones is absent; in the studies checked, under half of the shortfall reflects unresolved V genes, and no reason is known for the rest. This sample has some 120,000 clones in its table, and around 87% of those were observed once. The ten largest clones capture about 17% of the sample. Sequenced sample: peripheral blood. The receptors were gathered from a woman aged 50 to 60 who had recovered from COVID-19.

The DNA for the CDR3 is TGTGCCAGCAGCTTTCAAGAACTAGCGGTGGGGCAGTACTTC. Protein: CASSFQELAVGQYF. The chain employs TRBV11-2 and TRBJ2-7; 8 bases fit TRBD2. This CDR3 region has 14 residues. Germline CDR1 is SGHAT and CDR2 is FQNNGV. Trimming at V came to 3 bases and at J to 9 bases, leaving 10 bases not matched to a gene.

This chain connects TRBV30 to TRBJ1-2, with no clear D. This CDR3 region has 14 residues. Trimming stripped 2 bases from V and 5 bases from J, with 15 bases between. Germline loops: CDR1 GTSNPN, CDR2 SVGIG (reference sequence). CDR3: CAWSRWAGLYGYTF. The CDR3 DNA sequence: TGTGCCTGGAGTAGGTGGGCAGGACTTTATGGCTACACCTTC.

A single count supports this clone. The V call is TRBV29-1, the J call TRBJ1-2; D call uncertain. Looked up from germline, CDR1 is SQVTM and CDR2 is ANQGSEA. V lost 3 bases to trimming and J lost 8 bases, with 13 bases between them. There are 12 residues in the CDR3. As DNA, the CDR3 is TGCAGCGTTGACACAGCAACGGGGGGCTACACCTTC. As protein: CSVDTATGGYTF.

The V gene is TRBV6-2 or TRBV6-3, the J gene TRBJ2-5; 9 bases match TRBD2. This CDR3 spans 16 amino acids. With V trimmed by 5 bases and J by 4 bases, 11 bases remained unmatched. CDR1 and CDR2 (germline): MNHEY, SVGEGT. The CDR3 DNA reads TGTGCCAGCAGTCCGAGAATAGCGGGAGAACGAGAGACCCAGTACTTC. Protein sequence: CASSPRIAGERETQYF.

J is TRBJ1-6 and V is TRBV6-5; D unclear. The CDR3 totals 16 residues. Germline V gene sequence: CDR1 MNHEY, CDR2 SVGAGI. Trimming cost V 0 bases and J 6 bases, with 12 bases left between them. The CDR3 region has the DNA TGTGCCAGCAGTTACTCATTTTTCGAGGGTAATTCACCCCTCCACTTT. As protein: CASSYSFFEGNSPLHF.

The chain recombines TRBV21-1 with TRBJ1-2; the DNA was not used to check the table's D call, TRBD1. TRBV21-1 is labeled a pseudogene. The CDR3 runs to 15 residues. The CDR3 here is CASSIEDRRGDGYTF. The CDR3 coding sequence is TGTGCCAGCAGCATAGAAGACAGGAGAGGGGATGGCTACACCTTC.

J is TRBJ1-2 and V is TRBV5-6; D not certain. Germline CDR1 is SGHDT and CDR2 is YYEEEE. The CDR3 sequence is 14 residues long. The V end lost 3 bases, the J end lost 0 bases, and 9 bases lay between the germline ends. Here the CDR3 reads CASSSIGANYGYTF. The DNA for the CDR3 is TGTGCCAGCAGCTCCATCGGAGCTAACTATGGCTACACCTTC.

The V and J genes are TRBV7-2 and TRBJ1-2; perhaps TRBD1 as D (5 bases). Trimming pared 5 bases from V and 2 bases from J, leaving 9 bases between. The CDR3 is 13 residues long. The germline V gene encodes CDR1 SGHTA and CDR2 FQGNSA. The CDR3 region has the DNA TGTGCCAGCAGCGGACAATTGAACTATGGCTACACCTTC. Its protein product is CASSGQLNYGYTF. Full variable domain (outside the CDR3, taken from reference TRBV7-2 and TRBJ1-2): GAGVSQSPSNKVTEKGKDVELRCDPISGHTALYWYRQSLGQGLEFLIYFQGNSAPDKSGLPSDRFSAERTGGSVSTLTIQRTQQEDSAVYLCASSGQLNYGYTFGSGTRLTVV.

This chain joins TRBV7-8 and TRBJ2-7; possible D gene TRBD2, 6 bases. V was trimmed by 5 bases and J by 3 bases, leaving 23 bases between them. This CDR3 is built from 17 residues. In germline, CDR1 is SGHVS, CDR2 FQNEAQ. CDR3 coding DNA: TGTGCCAGCAGCGCGAAACGGTTCGGGAGCGAGAGCTACGAGCAGTACTTC. Its protein product is CASSAKRFGSESYEQYF.

The rearrangement uses TRBV10-1 and TRBJ1-1; 7 bases are shared with TRBD1. There are 12 residues in the CDR3. Looked up from germline, CDR1 is WNHNN and CDR2 is SYGVQD (reference sequence). V trimming: 8 bases; J trimming: 5 bases; junction bases outside the gene matches: 5. CDR3 protein: CASADRDTEAFF. The CDR3 nucleotides read TGCGCCAGCGCCGACAGGGATACTGAAGCTTTCTTT.

This clone was counted a few times. V gene TRBV5-1 combines with J gene TRBJ1-1; TRBD1 agrees at 8 bases. The J segment lost 0 bases and the V segment lost 4 bases, leaving 8 bases of the junction unmatched. The CDR3 is 16 amino acids. CDR1 and CDR2 (germline): SGHRS, YFSETQ. CDR3 DNA sequence: TGCGCCAGCAGCCCCATCGGACAGGGTGTGAACACTGAAGCTTTCTTT. Residues: CASSPIGQGVNTEAFF.

The J gene is TRBJ2-1, the V gene TRBV2, with TRBD2 matching over 11 bases. The CDR3 covers 13 residues. V lost 10 bases and J lost 12; bases outside the gene matches: 11. Germline lookup yields CDR1 SNHLY and CDR2 FYNNEI. The CDR3 sequence: CAITSGGGGWQFF. DNA of the CDR3: TGTGCCATAACTAGCGGGGGAGGCGGTTGGCAGTTCTTC.

The chain couples TRBV6-2 or TRBV6-3 to TRBJ1-2, with 9 bases that match TRBD1. Trimming cost V 0 bases and J 4 bases; bases outside gene matches: 3. The CDR3 runs to 15 residues. In germline, CDR1 is MNHEY, CDR2 SVGEGT. The CDR3 here is CASSYSDRGIYGYTF. In DNA, the CDR3 is TGTGCCAGCAGTTACTCGGACAGGGGAATCTATGGCTACACCTTC.

This chain links TRBV3-1 (or the pseudogene TRBV3-2) with TRBJ2-7; D possibly corresponds to TRBD2 (7 bases). Germline V gives CDR1 LGHDT, CDR2 YNNKEL (reference sequence). The CDR3 sequence is 17 residues long. Trimming pared 0 bases from V and 0 bases from J, leaving 15 bases between. In DNA, the CDR3 is TGTGCCAGCAGCCAAGAGAGGAGGGAGGGGGGCTCCTACGAGCAGTACTTC. Amino acids: CASSQERREGGSYEQYF.

The chain is built from TRBV19 and TRBJ1-6; D is uncertain. Germline lookup yields CDR1 LNHDA and CDR2 SQIVND (reference sequence). The CDR3 sequence is 13 residues long. Trimming left V 4 bases short and J 6 bases short, with 7 bases between. The CDR3 loop reads CASSNKINSPLHF. Here the CDR3 DNA reads TGTGCCAGTAGTAACAAAATTAATTCACCCCTCCACTTT.

The chain recombines TRBV7-9 with TRBJ1-3; the D gene is possibly TRBD1 (5 bases). The V and J ends lost 5 bases and 4 bases respectively, with 18 bases between them. Germline V gene sequence: CDR1 SEHNR, CDR2 FQNEAQ (reference sequence). The CDR3 runs to 16 residues. This CDR3 is CASSPTTGREGNTIYF. Written as DNA, the CDR3 is TGTGCCAGCAGCCCTACGACGGGCAGGGAAGGAAACACCATATATTTT.

The chain uses TRBV4-2 and TRBJ2-3; 7 nucleotides line up with TRBD2. V was pared by 0 bases and J by 2 bases, with 17 bases of the junction left unmatched. The CDR3 consists of 20 residues. CDR1 and CDR2 from the germline V gene are LGHNA and YNFKEQ. CDR3 DNA: TGTGCCAGCAGCCAAGATAGTCGACGGTACTTACAGCGGGACACAGATACGCAGTATTTT. This encodes CASSQDSRRYLQRDTDTQYF.

The rearrangement links TRBV3-1 (or the pseudogene TRBV3-2) to TRBJ2-1; 9 nucleotides agree with TRBD2. There are 15 residues in the CDR3. V was pared by 0 bases and J by 6 bases, with 3 bases of the junction left unmatched. CDR1 and CDR2 from the germline V gene are LGHDT and YNNKEL (reference sequence). CDR3 in DNA: TGTGCCAGCAGCCAAGATACACTAGCGGGCAATGAGCAGTTCTTC. The encoded protein is CASSQDTLAGNEQFF.

The CDR3 loop reads CATSDPKGTGANVLTF. CDR3 nucleotide sequence: TGTGCCACCAGTGATCCCAAGGGGACTGGGGCCAACGTCCTGACTTTC. The rearrangement uses TRBV24-1 and TRBJ2-6; a possible D gene is TRBD1 (5 bases). V lost 3 bases and J lost 2, with 10 bases in between. CDR3 length: 16 amino acids. The V gene's germline CDR1 is KGHDR and CDR2 SFDVKD.

The V call is TRBV7-3, the J call TRBJ1-2; TRBD1 agrees at 7 bases. This CDR3 comprises 15 residues. Trimming removed 5 bases from V and 0 bases from J; junction bases left unmatched: 6. Germline V CDR1 and CDR2: SGHTA, FQGTGA. In nucleotides, the CDR3 is TGTGCCAGCAGCCCAGGGGGATCTTCTAACTATGGCTACACCTTC. Its translation: CASSPGGSSNYGYTF.

The chain employs TRBV18 and TRBJ2-7; 14 nucleotides agree with TRBD2. Germline CDR1 KGHSH, CDR2 LQKENI. The CDR3 has 15 residues. Trimming removed 0 bases from V and 6 bases from J; junction bases left unmatched: 1. CDR3 in amino acids: CASSPPGLAGAEQYF. The CDR3 DNA sequence: TGTGCCAGCTCACCACCGGGACTAGCGGGAGCCGAGCAGTACTTC.

In this sample, this clone turned up many times. The chain links TRBV5-1 to TRBJ2-2, with TRBD2 matching over 11 bases. V lost 4 bases to trimming and J lost 1 base; unmatched junction nucleotides: 3. The CDR3 covers 16 residues. Germline V gene sequence: CDR1 SGHRS, CDR2 YFSETQ. The CDR3 DNA reads as TGCGCCAGCAGCACTCTAGCGGGAGGGAACACCGGGGAGCTGTTTTTT. Amino acids: CASSTLAGGNTGELFF.

The J gene is TRBJ2-5, the V gene TRBV5-1; TRBD2 is a possible D gene (7 bases). Germline lookup yields CDR1 SGHRS and CDR2 YFSETQ. The CDR3 is 13 residues long. The V and J ends lost 5 bases and 5 bases respectively, with 13 bases between them. The CDR3 DNA reads TGCGCCAGCAGGGAACAGGGAGGGGAGACCCAGTACTTC. This translates into CASREQGGETQYF.

The chain links TRBV4-3 to TRBJ2-2, with TRBD2 as a possible D gene (5 bases). Germline assignment: CDR1 LGHNA and CDR2 YSLEER. The V end was cut by 4 bases, the J end by 0 bases, with 6 bases between. This CDR3 comprises 14 residues. Here the CDR3 DNA reads TGCGCCAGCAGCCCGGAGGCGAACACCGGGGAGCTGTTTTTT. This encodes CASSPEANTGELFF.

V and J are TRBV29-1 and TRBJ2-7; no definite D call. The CDR3 length is 12 residues. Trimming removed 3 bases at V and 3 bases at J, with 9 bases between. Germline V gene lookup returns CDR1 SQVTM and CDR2 ANQGSEA. This CDR3 is CSVDGGGYEQYF. CDR3 DNA sequence: TGCAGCGTTGATGGCGGTGGCTACGAGCAGTACTTC.

This clone was found once. The V gene is TRBV7-9, the J gene TRBJ2-7, with 11 bases fitting TRBD2. This CDR3 has 18 amino acids. Germline V lookup: CDR1 SEHNR, CDR2 FQNEAQ (reference sequence). Trimming cost V 4 bases and J 3 bases; bases outside gene matches: 14. The DNA of the CDR3 is TGTGCCAGCAGCTCCGGGATTTATAGCGGGGGGGCGGGCTACGAGCAGTACTTC. Encoded protein: CASSSGIYSGGAGYEQYF. The full variable domain, with the rest looked up from reference TRBV7-9 and TRBJ2-7, is DTGVSQNPRHKITKRGQNVTFRCDPISEHNRLYWYRQTLGQGPEFLTYFQNEAQLEKSRLLSDRFSAERPKGSFSTLEIQRTEQGDSAMYLCASSSGIYSGGAGYEQYFGPGTRLTVT.

This clone was observed a handful of times. The chain has TRBV25-1 and TRBJ2-3; D may be TRBD2 (7 bases). This CDR3 is 17 amino acids long. Trimming stripped 6 bases from V and 6 bases from J, with 25 bases between. Germline V CDR1 and CDR2: MGHDK, SYGVNS. CDR3 protein: CASSPLRPGGAGDTQYF. The DNA for the CDR3 is TGTGCCAGCAGCCCCCTTCGTCCGGGGGGCGCGGGGGATACGCAGTATTTT. The whole variable domain, filled in from reference TRBV25-1 and TRBJ2-3, reads EADIYQTPRYLVIGTGKKITLECSQTMGHDKMYWYQQDPGMELHLIHYSYGVNSTEKGDLSSESTVSRIRTEHFPLTLESARPSHTSQYLCASSPLRPGGAGDTQYFGPGTRLTVL.

In this sample, this clone turned up a few times. The chain combines TRBV5-1 with TRBJ1-1, with a weak D call TRBD1 (5 bases). V lost 4 bases, J lost 3 bases, and 10 bases lay in between. Germline V lookup: CDR1 SGHRS, CDR2 YFSETQ. The CDR3 covers 13 residues. The CDR3 reads CASSPAGDTEAFF. In DNA form, the CDR3 reads TGCGCCAGCAGCCCGGCGGGGGACACTGAAGCTTTCTTT.

The chain uses TRBV3-1 (or the pseudogene TRBV3-2) and TRBJ2-3, with TRBD2 identical over 8 bases. The CDR3 has 13 residues. V was pared by 0 bases and J by 11 bases, with 4 bases of the junction left unmatched. Germline V lookup: CDR1 LGHDT, CDR2 YNNKEL (reference sequence). The CDR3 DNA is TGTGCCAGCAGCCAAGACGCTAGCGGGCGGCAGTATTTT. Its protein is CASSQDASGRQYF.

This clone was seen only once. The chain couples TRBV19 to TRBJ1-1; 7 nucleotides match TRBD1. After removal of 1 base from V and 10 bases from J, the junction contained 3 bases not matched to a gene. The CDR3 totals 12 residues. Germline values: CDR1 LNHDA, CDR2 SQIVND (reference sequence). The CDR3 here is CASSIVRGRAFF. CDR3 bases: TGTGCCAGTAGTATAGTTAGGGGGCGAGCTTTCTTT.

The chain carries TRBV18 and TRBJ2-2; D unclear. V was pared by 1 base and J by 1 base, with 4 bases between. The germline gives CDR1 KGHSH, CDR2 LQKENI. This CDR3 contains 14 residues. DNA for the CDR3: TGTGCCAGCTCACCACTAGAGAACACCGGGGAGCTGTTTTTT. Translating gives CASSPLENTGELFF.

V and J are TRBV6-9 and TRBJ2-7; possible D gene TRBD1, 6 bases. V dropped 3 bases and J dropped 0 bases, with 9 bases sitting between them. This CDR3 comprises 14 residues. Germline V CDR1 and CDR2: MNHGY, SVAAGI. The CDR3, as DNA: TGTGCCAGCAGTTACCGCAGGGGCTCCTACGAGCAGTACTTC. Its protein is CASSYRRGSYEQYF.